The next 14 T cell receptor beta chains were all read from a single sample in a study of technical replicates of blood from a handful of donors. Measured with immunoSEQ multiplex PCR; TCRdb has only the in-frame clones, and not every one. The sample holds more than 60,000 clones, around 95% seen once. Sequencing used T cells isolated from PBMCs. The origin of the receptors is a human donor in good health.

The V gene is TRBV15, the J gene TRBJ1-5; weak D call: TRBD1 (6 bases). Germline values: CDR1 LNHNV, CDR2 YYDKDF (reference sequence). Trimming shortened V by 2 bases and J by 7 bases, and 15 bases separated the two germline ends. CDR3 size: 15 residues. The CDR3 coding sequence is TGTGCCACCAGCAGAATGGACAGTAAGGAACAGCCCCAGCATTTT. Translating it yields CATSRMDSKEQPQHF.

The chain links TRBV30 to TRBJ2-2; 7 nucleotides match TRBD2. The CDR3 covers 15 residues. Trimming cost V 0 bases and J 3 bases; bases outside gene matches: 4. Looked up from germline, CDR1 is GTSNPN and CDR2 is SVGIG (reference sequence). CDR3 amino acids: CAWSVLGGYTGELFF. Here the CDR3 DNA reads TGTGCCTGGAGTGTACTGGGGGGGTACACCGGGGAGCTGTTTTTT.

The chain employs TRBV11-2 and TRBJ2-7; a possible D gene is TRBD2 (6 bases). The CDR3 covers 16 residues. With 5 bases removed from V and 0 bases from J, the gap between germline ends came to 17 bases. Per germline, CDR1 SGHAT and CDR2 FQNNGV. For the CDR3, the DNA is TGTGCCAGCAGCGGCGTGTTGGCTAGCGCCTCCTACGAGCAGTACTTC. It is translated as CASSGVLASASYEQYF.

This chain uses TRBV18 with TRBJ1-5; 11 bases are shared with TRBD1. J lost 5 bases, V lost 3 bases, and 0 bases had no gene match. CDR3 length: 14 residues. The germline V gene has CDR1 KGHSH and CDR2 LQKENI. CDR3 nucleotide sequence: TGTGCCAGCTCACCGGGACAGGGGGATCAGCCCCAGCATTTT. This sequence encodes CASSPGQGDQPQHF.

The chain combines TRBV14 with TRBJ2-7, with D possibly being TRBD1 (6 bases). Germline assignment: CDR1 SGHDN and CDR2 FVKESK. Trimming took 1 base from V and 3 from J, leaving 22 bases between them. The CDR3 has 18 amino acids. CDR3 nucleotides: TGTGCCAGCAGCCAAGCCTTCCTGGTGGGGGACAAAAACTACGAGCAGTACTTC. Protein: CASSQAFLVGDKNYEQYF. Using reference TRBV14 and TRBJ2-7 for the parts outside the CDR3, the full variable domain is EAGVTQFPSHSVIEKGQTVTLRCDPISGHDNLYWYRRVMGKEIKFLLHFVKESKQDESGMPNNRFLAERTGGTYSTLKVQPAELEDSGVYFCASSQAFLVGDKNYEQYFGPGTRLTVT.

The chain uses TRBV29-1 and TRBJ1-2, with 10 positions matching TRBD1. Germline CDR1 and CDR2: SQVTM and ANQGSEA. The length of the CDR3 is 15 residues. The V gene end was trimmed by 6 bases and the J gene end by 4 bases; junction bases not matched to a gene: 11. DNA for the CDR3: TGCAGCGTACACATTCCGGGACAGGGGCTCTATGGCTACACCTTC. Translated: CSVHIPGQGLYGYTF.

The table lists this clone with a count of one. This sequence joins TRBV29-1 and TRBJ1-4; 7 bases match TRBD1. This CDR3 region has 14 residues. Trimming at V came to 7 bases and at J to 6 bases, leaving 11 bases not matched to a gene. Germline CDR1 and CDR2: SQVTM and ANQGSEA. The CDR3 nucleotides read TGCAGCGCTGCAAACAGGGGTGTCGATGAAAAACTGTTTTTT. Translated, it gives CSAANRGVDEKLFF.

This chain joins TRBV6-5 and TRBJ1-2, with D perhaps TRBD1 (5 bases). The V and J ends lost 7 bases and 6 bases respectively, with 12 bases between them. CDR3 length equals 12 residues. Germline CDR1 and CDR2: MNHEY and SVGAGI. CDR3 coding DNA: TGTGCCAGCACATCTCAGGGCCATGGCTACACCTTC. Translating it yields CASTSQGHGYTF.

The chain combines TRBV27 with TRBJ1-1; 8 bases align to TRBD1. Germline V gives CDR1 MNHEY, CDR2 SMNVEV (reference sequence). The CDR3 consists of 16 residues. After removal of 3 bases from V and 1 base from J, the junction contained 7 bases not matched to a gene. In nucleotides, the CDR3 is TGTGCCAGCAGTTTTGGTCAGGGGGCCGGGAACACTGAAGCTTTCTTT. As protein: CASSFGQGAGNTEAFF.

CDR3 amino acids: CASTGRASYEQYF. The CDR3 nucleotides read TGTGCCAGCACCGGGAGGGCCTCCTACGAGCAGTACTTC. The chain uses TRBV28 and TRBJ2-7, with TRBD2 matching 8 bases. Germline V gene sequence: CDR1 MDHEN, CDR2 SYDVKM. The CDR3 has 13 residues. J was trimmed by 0 bases and V by 7 bases; bases with no gene match: 2. Supplemented by reference TRBV28 and TRBJ2-7, the full variable domain reads DVKVTQSSRYLVKRTGEKVFLECVQDMDHENMFWYRQDPGLGLRLIYFSYDVKMKEKGDIPEGYSVSREKKERFSLILESASTNQTSMYLCASTGRASYEQYFGPGTRLTVT.

The chain employs TRBV5-1 and TRBJ2-3, with TRBD2 identical over 13 bases. The CDR3 spans 20 residues. Germline CDR1 is SGHRS and CDR2 is YFSETQ. The J segment lost 1 base and the V segment lost 4 bases, leaving 15 bases of the junction unmatched. The CDR3 loop reads CASSRTIGLAGETGTDTQYF. The CDR3 nucleotides read TGCGCCAGCAGCCGTACTATCGGACTAGCGGGAGAGACGGGCACAGATACGCAGTATTTT.

Only one count was recorded for this clone. V and J are TRBV29-1 and TRBJ1-3; 7 bases map to TRBD1. CDR3 length equals 13 residues. Germline V gene lookup returns CDR1 SQVTM and CDR2 ANQGSEA. V gave up 3 bases and J gave up 7 bases; unmatched junction bases: 6. The CDR3 DNA follows: TGCAGCGTTGAGGCAGGGGGGTTTAACACCATATATTTT. Protein: CSVEAGGFNTIYF.

In this sample, this clone turned up a few times. The CDR3 is CASSFGGSGNTIYF. The CDR3 region has the DNA TGTGCCAGCAGCTTCGGGGGGTCTGGAAACACCATATATTTT. This chain uses TRBV11-2 with TRBJ1-3; tentative D call: TRBD1 (5 bases). The germline gives CDR1 SGHAT, CDR2 FQNNGV. Trimming left V 3 bases short and J 1 base short, with 7 bases between. The CDR3 contains 14 residues.

This chain uses TRBV27 with TRBJ2-1; 10 bases fit TRBD2. Germline CDR1 and CDR2: MNHEY and SMNVEV (reference sequence). V was clipped by 5 bases and J by 6 bases; unmatched bases: 7. The CDR3 is made up of 15 amino acids. The CDR3 reads CASSGPGLAFNEQFF. The DNA for the CDR3 is TGTGCCAGCAGTGGACCGGGACTAGCGTTCAATGAGCAGTTCTTC.